This T cell receptor beta chain emerged from a study of T-cell memory formation after mild COVID-19. TCRdb reprocessed the 5' RACE reads via MiXCR and lists one record per CDR3 protein. The table records 75,000 to 95,000 distinct CDR3 sequences, about 12% of them present only once. Germline CDR1 is LGHDT and CDR2 is YNNKEL (reference sequence). The CDR3 runs to 19 residues. The ends lost 1 base at V and 3 bases at J; junction bases unmatched: 11. This clonotype was obtained from an adult woman who had mild COVID-19 (a few samples of this study predate the infection). Cell type and time point are not known. The gene calls are TRBV3-1 and TRBJ2-4, with 11 bases matching TRBD2. Sequencing input: PBMCs or a T cell subset sorted from them (not recorded which). The DNA of the CDR3 is TGTGCCAGCAGCCAAGCCCTACTAGCGGGAGAGGAGGACAAAAACATTCAGTACTTC. Protein: CASSQALLAGEEDKNIQYF.